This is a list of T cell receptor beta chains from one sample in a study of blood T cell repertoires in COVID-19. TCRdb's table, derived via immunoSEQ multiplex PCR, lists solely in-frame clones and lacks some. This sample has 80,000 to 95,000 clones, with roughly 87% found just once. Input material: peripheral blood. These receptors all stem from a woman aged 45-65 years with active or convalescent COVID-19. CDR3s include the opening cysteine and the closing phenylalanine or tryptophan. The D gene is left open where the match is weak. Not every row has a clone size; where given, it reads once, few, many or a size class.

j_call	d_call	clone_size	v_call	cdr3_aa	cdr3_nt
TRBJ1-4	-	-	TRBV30	CAWSTVRANEKLFF	TGTGCCTGGAGTACGGTCAGGGCTAATGAAAAACTGTTTTTT
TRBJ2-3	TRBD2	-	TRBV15	CATKDGTKWGTSGVAQADTQYF	TGTGCCACCAAGGACGGTACCAAATGGGGGACTAGCGGGGTTGCACAAGCAGATACGCAGTATTTT
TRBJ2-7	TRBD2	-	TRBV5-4	CASSPGLAGGPYEQYF	TGTGCCAGCAGCCCGGGACTAGCGGGGGGACCCTACGAGCAGTACTTC
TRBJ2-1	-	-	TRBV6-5	CASSYSTLENEQFF	TGTGCCAGCAGTTACAGCACCTTGGAGAATGAGCAGTTCTTC
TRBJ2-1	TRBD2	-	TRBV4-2	CASSQGLAARNEQFF	TGTGCCAGCAGCCAAGGACTAGCGGCCCGCAATGAGCAGTTCTTC
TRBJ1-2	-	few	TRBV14	CASSQSVGRTGRGYTF	TGTGCCAGCAGCCAATCGGTGGGTCGAACGGGAAGGGGCTACACCTTC
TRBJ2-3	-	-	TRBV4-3	CASSQDLGRPQYF	TGCGCCAGCAGCCAAGATCTTGGCAGGCCTCAGTATTTT
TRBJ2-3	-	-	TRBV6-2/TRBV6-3	CASSERADTQYF	TGTGCCAGCAGTGAGCGAGCAGATACGCAGTATTTT
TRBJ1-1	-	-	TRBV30	CAWSVGDTEAFF	TGTGCCTGGAGTGTAGGGGACACTGAAGCTTTCTTT
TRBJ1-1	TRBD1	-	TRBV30	CAWNNYRTGSNTEAFF	TGTGCCTGGAATAACTACCGGACAGGTTCGAACACTGAAGCTTTCTTT
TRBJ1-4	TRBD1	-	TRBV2	CASSEPRDSDEKLFF	TGTGCCAGCAGTGAACCAAGGGACAGTGACGAAAAACTGTTTTTT
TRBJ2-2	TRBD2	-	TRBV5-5	CASSLVSGAGELFF	TGTGCCAGCAGCTTGGTCAGCGGGGCCGGGGAGCTGTTTTTT
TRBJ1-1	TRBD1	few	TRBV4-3	CASSPQTGAGTEAFF	TGCGCCAGCAGCCCGCAGACAGGGGCGGGCACTGAAGCTTTCTTT
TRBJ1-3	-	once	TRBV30	CAWSVPGRPGNTIYF	TGTGCCTGGAGTGTACCAGGGCGGCCTGGAAACACCATATATTTT
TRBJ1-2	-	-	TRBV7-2	CASSLGPGQFYGYTF	TGTGCCAGCAGCTTAGGCCCTGGACAGTTCTATGGCTACACCTTC
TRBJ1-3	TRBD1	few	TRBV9	CASSYRGARADTIYF	TGTGCCAGCAGCTACAGGGGGGCCAGGGCGGACACCATATATTTT
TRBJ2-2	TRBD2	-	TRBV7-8	CASSFLAGNTGELFF	TGTGCCAGCAGCTTCCTAGCGGGAAACACCGGGGAGCTGTTTTTT
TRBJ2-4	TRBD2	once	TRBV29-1	CSASGASLAKNIQYF	TGCAGCGCCAGCGGGGCTTCCCTAGCCAAAAACATTCAGTACTTC
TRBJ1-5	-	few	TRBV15	CATSRDPGSNQPQHF	TGTGCCACCAGCAGAGATCCAGGTAGCAATCAGCCCCAGCATTTT
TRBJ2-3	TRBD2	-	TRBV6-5	CASSRTSGGTDTQYF	TGTGCCAGCAGTAGGACTAGCGGGGGCACAGATACGCAGTATTTT
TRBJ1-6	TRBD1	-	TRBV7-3	CASSLQGAGSPLHF	TGTGCCAGCAGCTTACAGGGGGCTGGTTCACCCCTCCACTTT
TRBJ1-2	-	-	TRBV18	CASSPREGPADGYTF	TGTGCCAGCTCACCACGGGAAGGGCCAGCGGATGGCTACACCTTC
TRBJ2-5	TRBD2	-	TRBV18	CASSQLAGTSGQETQYF	TGTGCCAGCTCACAATTAGCCGGGACTAGCGGGCAAGAGACCCAGTACTTC
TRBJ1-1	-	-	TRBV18	CASSPQTSNTEAFF	TGTGCCAGCTCACCGCAGACTTCGAACACTGAAGCTTTCTTT
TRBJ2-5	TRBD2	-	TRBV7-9	CASSLVSGRAETQYF	TGTGCCAGCAGCTTAGTTAGCGGGAGGGCAGAGACCCAGTACTTC
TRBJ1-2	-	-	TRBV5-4	CASSLDGGAGYTF	TGTGCCAGCAGCTTGGATGGAGGGGCTGGCTACACCTTC
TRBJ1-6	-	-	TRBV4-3	CASSLSWRQGFISPLHF	TGCGCCAGCAGCCTGAGTTGGCGGCAGGGGTTCATTTCACCCCTCCACTTT
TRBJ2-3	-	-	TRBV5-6	CASSYKPGTTTTDTQYF	TGTGCCAGCAGCTATAAACCCGGGACAACGACTACAGATACGCAGTATTTT
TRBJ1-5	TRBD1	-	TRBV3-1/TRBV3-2	CASSPQGGNQPQHF	TGTGCCAGCAGCCCACAGGGGGGGAATCAGCCCCAGCATTTT
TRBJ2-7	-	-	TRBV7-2	CASSWSQGGYEQYF	TGTGCCAGCAGCTGGTCACAGGGTGGCTACGAGCAGTACTTC
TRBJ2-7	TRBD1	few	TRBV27	CASRYGQGGEQYF	TGTGCCAGCAGGTATGGACAGGGAGGCGAGCAGTACTTC
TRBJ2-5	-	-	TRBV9	CASSVVLETQYF	TGTGCCAGCAGCGTTGTACTAGAGACCCAGTACTTC
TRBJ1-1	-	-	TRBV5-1	CASSLALGGDKNTEAFF	TGCGCCAGCAGCTTGGCCCTCGGGGGGGATAAGAACACTGAAGCTTTCTTT
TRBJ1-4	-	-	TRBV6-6	CASTWGPTEKLFF	TGTGCCAGCACCTGGGGGCCTACTGAAAAACTGTTTTTT
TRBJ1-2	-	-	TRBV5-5	CASSPSTLTYGYTF	TGTGCCAGCAGCCCATCGACACTTACCTATGGCTACACCTTC
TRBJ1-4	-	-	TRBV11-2	CASSLDLPGANEKLFF	TGTGCCAGCAGCTTAGATCTTCCGGGGGCTAATGAAAAACTGTTTTTT
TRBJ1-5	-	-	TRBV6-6	CASSPMSGAWSQPQHF	TGTGCCAGCAGCCCAATGTCAGGGGCTTGGAGTCAGCCCCAGCATTTT
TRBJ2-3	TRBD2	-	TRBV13	CASSSRTRYTDTQYF	TGTGCCAGCAGCTCCCGGACTAGATACACAGATACGCAGTATTTT
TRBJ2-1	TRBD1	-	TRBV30	CAWSRQGGYNEQFF	TGTGCCTGGAGCCGACAGGGGGGCTACAATGAGCAGTTCTTC